This TCR beta chain emerged from a study of spatial heterogeneity in lung cancer. At the level of the study: Beta-chain sequences consistently outnumbered alpha-chain sequences in detection.

Comments on this clonotype: Its target is unknown.

Time point indicated: sample taken at primary tumor resection. Tumor, nontumor lung or frozen PBMC supplied whole RNA that was sequenced unsorted. TCRdb used MiXCR to reprocess the 5' RACE reads, holding one entry per CDR3 protein. Counted here are 95,000 or so distinct CDR3 sequences, 7.5% to 10% occurring once; the ten biggest clones make up about 7.1%. Study findings and constraints: At tumor resection, ubiquitous expanded TCRs were detected in blood more often than later.

This CDR3 is 12 amino acids long. Germline-derived CDR1 and CDR2 are SQVTM and ANQGSEA. The V end was cut by 6 bases, the J end by 2 bases, with 8 bases between. This TCR was recovered from a male donor with early-stage non-small cell lung cancer. The specimen comprised PBMCs, sampled at surgery. The chain is built from TRBV29-1 and TRBJ1-5; D gene unclear. The CDR3 bases are TGCAGCGTAAAGACCGGCAATCAGCCCCAGCATTTT. It translates to CSVKTGNQPQHF.